These 11 T cell receptor beta chains share one sample of origin, sequenced in a study of T cell clonality in common variable immunodeficiency. Study results and limitations: Fewer deletions and N-nucleotide insertions were reportedly seen in common variable immunodeficiency TCR beta sequences.

What these receptors recognize is not known. The data were produced by immunoSEQ multiplex PCR, yet TCRdb's version contains in-frame clones alone and is incomplete. The sample holds about 12,000 clones, and no clone turns up only once. The sequencing input was peripheral blood mononuclear cells. All receptors derive from a human donor with common variable immunodeficiency.

Details on this clone: The read ends 3 residues early relative to the CDR3; the germline J gene fills the gap. The chain employs TRBV5-5 and TRBJ2-7; 10 bases are a match to TRBD1. Trimming at V came to 0 bases and at J to 4 bases, leaving 4 bases not matched to a gene. CDR3 length: 15 amino acids. The germline gives CDR1 SGHKS, CDR2 YYEKEE (reference sequence). The CDR3 DNA, read in part, is TGTGCCAGCAGCTTGGTGGGGGGACAGGGGTACGAG. Its translation: CASSLVGGQGYE. The full CDR3 reads CASSLVGGQGYEQYF.

This clone was detected only a few times. The read terminates 3 residues before the CDR3 end, so the remaining end is supplied by the germline J gene. V is TRBV7-9 and J is TRBJ1-2; TRBD1 is a possible D gene (5 bases). The CDR3 runs 14 residues. Trimming cost V 5 bases and J 3 bases, with 13 bases left between them. Germline V gene data show CDR1 as SEHNR and CDR2 as FQNEAQ (reference sequence). The sequenced CDR3 bases are TGTGCCAGCAGCCCTCCGCGGGGACACTATGGC. It yields the protein CASSPPRGHYG. The entire CDR3 sequence reads CASSPPRGHYGYTF.

Note on this clone: Coverage ceases 3 residues before the CDR3 finishes, and the germline J gene fills in the end. The J gene is TRBJ2-5, the V gene TRBV6-1, with a weak D call TRBD2 (7 bases). The CDR3 spans 15 residues. Trimming stripped 1 base from V and 4 bases from J, with 13 bases between. CDR1 MNHNS and CDR2 SASEGT come from the germline V gene. The CDR3 bases that were read are TGTGCCAGCAGTGAAGTAAGGGGGGGCCGAGAGACC. Translation gives CASSEVRGGRET. The full-length CDR3 reads as CASSEVRGGRETQYF.

This clone was picked up a small number of times. The read halts 3 residues ahead of the CDR3 end, with the missing end drawn from the germline J gene. J is TRBJ1-2 and V is TRBV18; D not resolved. V lost 5 bases, J lost 2 bases, and 9 bases lay in between. The CDR3 runs to 13 residues. The germline V gene has CDR1 KGHSH and CDR2 LQKENI. CDR3 protein: CASSAATNYGYTF. The part of the CDR3 DNA that was read is TGTGCCAGCTCAGCGGCAACCAACTATGGC. Full variable domain (outside the CDR3, taken from reference TRBV18 and TRBJ1-2): NAGVMQNPRHLVRRRGQEARLRCSPMKGHSHVYWYRQLPEEGLKFMVYLQKENIIDESGMPKERFSAEFPKEGPSILRIQQVVRGDSAAYFCASSAATNYGYTFGSGTRLTVV.

This clone has at least ten counts. CDR3 sequence reads: CASSLAFSTDTQYF. The sequenced part of the CDR3 DNA is TGCGCCAGCAGCTTGGCCTTCAGCACAGATACG. This rearrangement joins TRBV5-1 to TRBJ2-3; D unclear. The observed sequence ends 3 residues before the CDR3 terminus, with the missing tail filled in from the germline J gene. The germline V gene encodes CDR1 SGHRS and CDR2 YFSETQ. With 0 bases removed from V and 0 bases from J, the gap between germline ends came to 5 bases. This CDR3 spans 14 amino acids.

By its share, this clone is medium-sized. The CDR3 end lies 3 residues beyond the end of the read and is filled in from the germline J gene. The gene calls are TRBV10-3 and TRBJ2-7; 12 positions match TRBD1. CDR1 is ENHRY and CDR2 is SYGVKD in the germline V gene. The V and J ends lost 6 bases and 0 bases, in that order; junction bases with no gene match: 12. The CDR3 sequence is 18 residues long. The chain's CDR3 is CAISKGQGATVSSYEQYF. The sequenced part of the CDR3 DNA is TGTGCCATCAGCAAGGGACAGGGGGCCACTGTTAGCTCCTACGAG.

This clone showed up just a few times. The read is 3 residues too short to cover the CDR3 end, so that end is filled in from the germline J gene. The rearrangement joins TRBV7-9 to TRBJ2-7, with a tentative D call TRBD1 (5 bases). From germline, CDR1 is SEHNR and CDR2 FQNEAQ (reference sequence). The length of the CDR3 is 15 residues. The ends were cut back, 5 bases at V and 4 bases at J, with 18 bases in the middle. The CDR3 DNA, read in part, is TGTGCCAGCAGCCCTGTAGGGGCTGGGAAGTACGAG. Its translation is CASSPVGAGKYE. The whole CDR3 protein reads CASSPVGAGKYEQYF.

A few counts support this clone. The CDR3 extends 3 residues past the end of the read, so its final part is completed from the germline J gene. This rearrangement joins TRBV2 to TRBJ1-2, with a possible D match to TRBD1 (6 bases). V gave up 11 bases and J gave up 0 bases, with 10 bases separating them. This CDR3 is 12 amino acids long. Germline V gene sequence: CDR1 SNHLY, CDR2 FYNNEI. Incomplete CDR3 DNA: TGTGCCTCAGGGGCCGCTAACTATGGC. Amino acid sequence: CASGAANYG. The entire CDR3 protein is CASGAANYGYTF. The entire variable domain, with the rest obtained from reference TRBV2 and TRBJ1-2, is as follows: EPEVTQTPSHQVTQMGQEVILRCVPISNHLYFYWYRQILGQKVEFLVSFYNNEISEKSEIFDDQFSVERPDGSNFTLKIRSTKLEDSAMYFCASGAANYGYTFGSGTRLTVV.

On this clone: The missing CDR3 end, 3 residues past where the read stops, is filled in from the germline J gene. The rearrangement joins TRBV11-2 to TRBJ2-5; tentatively, D is TRBD2 (6 bases). Looked up from germline, CDR1 is SGHAT and CDR2 is FQNNGV. CDR3 size: 14 residues. Trimming took off 5 bases at V and 2 bases at J, with 12 bases between the two ends. This CDR3 reads CASSEDYLQETQYF. The CDR3 DNA, read in part, is TGTGCCAGCAGCGAGGACTATTTACAAGAGACC.

This clone has only a few counts. The read comes to an end 3 residues before the CDR3 does, leaving the germline J gene to fill in the end. This chain joins TRBV30 and TRBJ1-3; TRBD1 might be the D (5 bases). V lost 2 bases and J lost 2, with 10 bases in between. The V gene's germline CDR1 is GTSNPN and CDR2 SVGIG (reference sequence). There are 14 residues in the CDR3. Partial CDR3 DNA: TGTGCCTGGAGTTTCGGGGGTACTGGAAACACC. As protein: CAWSFGGTGNT. The full CDR3 reads CAWSFGGTGNTIYF. The full variable domain, in which reference TRBV30 and TRBJ1-3 provide the parts outside the CDR3, is SQTIHQWPATLVQPVGSPLSLECTVEGTSNPNLYWYRQAAGRGLQLLFYSVGIGQISSEVPQNLSASRPQDRQFILSSKKLLLSDSGFYLCAWSFGGTGNTIYFGEGSWLTVV.

Concerning this clone: The read finishes 3 residues shy of the CDR3 end, and the germline J gene is used to complete it. This chain joins TRBV7-6 and TRBJ2-1; 7 bases line up with TRBD1. The CDR3 contains 16 residues. The germline V gene has CDR1 SGHVS and CDR2 FNYEAQ. With V trimmed by 5 bases and J by 3 bases, 10 bases remained unmatched. The CDR3 loop is CASSLQTGTFYNEQFF. The sequenced CDR3 bases are TGTGCCAGCAGCCTACAGACAGGGACCTTCTACAATGAG. The complete variable domain, with remaining parts taken from reference TRBV7-6 and TRBJ2-1, reads GAGVSQSPRYKVTKRGQDVALRCDPISGHVSLYWYRQALGQGPEFLTYFNYEAQQDKSGLPNDRFSAERPEGSISTLTIQRTEQRDSAMYRCASSLQTGTFYNEQFFGPGTRLTVL.